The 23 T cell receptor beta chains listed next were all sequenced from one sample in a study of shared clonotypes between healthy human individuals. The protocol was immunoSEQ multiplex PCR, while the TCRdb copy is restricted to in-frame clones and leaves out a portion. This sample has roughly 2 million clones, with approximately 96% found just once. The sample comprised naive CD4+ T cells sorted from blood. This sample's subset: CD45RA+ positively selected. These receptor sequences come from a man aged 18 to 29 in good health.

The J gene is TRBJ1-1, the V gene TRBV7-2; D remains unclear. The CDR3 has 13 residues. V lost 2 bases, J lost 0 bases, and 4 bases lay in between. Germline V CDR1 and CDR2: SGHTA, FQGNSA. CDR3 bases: TGTGCCAGCAGCTTACTGGTGAACACTGAAGCTTTCTTT. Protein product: CASSLLVNTEAFF.

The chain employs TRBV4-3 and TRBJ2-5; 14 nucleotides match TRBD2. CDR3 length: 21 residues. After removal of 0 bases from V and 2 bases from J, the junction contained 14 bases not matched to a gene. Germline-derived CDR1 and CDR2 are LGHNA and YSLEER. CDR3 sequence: CASSQDLGGLAGGNFQETQYF. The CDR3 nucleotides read TGCGCCAGCAGCCAAGACTTGGGAGGACTAGCGGGAGGAAACTTTCAAGAGACCCAGTACTTC.

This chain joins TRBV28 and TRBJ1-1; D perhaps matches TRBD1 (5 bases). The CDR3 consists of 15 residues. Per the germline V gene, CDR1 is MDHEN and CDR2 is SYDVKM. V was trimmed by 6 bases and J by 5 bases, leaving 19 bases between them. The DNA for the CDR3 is TGTGCCAGCAGCGAAACAGGTTTAGGCAGGACTGAAGCTTTCTTT. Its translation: CASSETGLGRTEAFF.

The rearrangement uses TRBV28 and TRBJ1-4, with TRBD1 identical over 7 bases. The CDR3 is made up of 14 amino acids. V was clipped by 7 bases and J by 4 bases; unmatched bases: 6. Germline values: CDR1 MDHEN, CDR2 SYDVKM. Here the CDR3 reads CASNRQGYNEKLFF. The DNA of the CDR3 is TGTGCCAGCAACCGACAGGGCTATAATGAAAAACTGTTTTTT.

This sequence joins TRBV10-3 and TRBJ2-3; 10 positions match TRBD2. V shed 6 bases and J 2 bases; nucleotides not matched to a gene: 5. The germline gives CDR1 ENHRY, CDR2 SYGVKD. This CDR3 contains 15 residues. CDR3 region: CAISDLAGVTDTQYF. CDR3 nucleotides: TGTGCCATCAGCGATCTAGCGGGGGTCACAGATACGCAGTATTTT.

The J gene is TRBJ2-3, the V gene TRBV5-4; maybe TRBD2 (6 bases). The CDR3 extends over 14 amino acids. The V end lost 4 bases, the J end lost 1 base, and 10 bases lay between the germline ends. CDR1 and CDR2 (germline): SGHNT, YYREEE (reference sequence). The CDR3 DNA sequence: TGTGCCAGCAGCCCCACGGGGGGCACAGATACGCAGTATTTT. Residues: CASSPTGGTDTQYF.

This CDR3 is CASSLTRGTAGDNGYTF. CDR3 DNA sequence: TGTGCCAGCAGCTTAACAAGGGGGACTGCCGGCGATAATGGCTACACCTTC. The V and J genes are TRBV7-2 and TRBJ1-2; a weak D match, TRBD1 (6 bases). The V and J ends lost 2 bases and 6 bases respectively, with 22 bases between them. The CDR3 covers 17 residues. CDR1 is SGHTA, CDR2 FQGNSA, per germline.

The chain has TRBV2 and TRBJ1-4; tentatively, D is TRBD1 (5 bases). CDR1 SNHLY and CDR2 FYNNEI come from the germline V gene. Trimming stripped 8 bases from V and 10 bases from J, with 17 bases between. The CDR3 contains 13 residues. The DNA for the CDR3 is TGTGCCAGCCACGGACATGGGGGGGGAAAACTGTTTTTT. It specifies CASHGHGGGKLFF.

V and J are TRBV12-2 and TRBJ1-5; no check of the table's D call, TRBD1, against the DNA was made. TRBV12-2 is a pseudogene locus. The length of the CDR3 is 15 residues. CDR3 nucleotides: TGTGCAAGTCGTCCCGGGACAGGGAATTGTCAGCCCCAGCATTTT. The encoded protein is CASRPGTGNCQPQHF.

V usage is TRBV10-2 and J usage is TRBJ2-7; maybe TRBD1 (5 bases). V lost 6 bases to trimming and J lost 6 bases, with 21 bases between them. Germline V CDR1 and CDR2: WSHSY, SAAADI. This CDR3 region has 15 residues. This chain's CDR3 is CASRDLRVKTGEQYF. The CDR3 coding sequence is TGCGCCAGCAGGGACCTCAGGGTAAAAACGGGCGAGCAGTACTTC.

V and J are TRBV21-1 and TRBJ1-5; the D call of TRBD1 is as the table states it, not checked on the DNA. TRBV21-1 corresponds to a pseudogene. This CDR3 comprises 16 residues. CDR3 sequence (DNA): TGTGCCAGCAGCACCGAACAGGGTGATAGCAATCAGCCCCAGCATTTT. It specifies CASSTEQGDSNQPQHF.

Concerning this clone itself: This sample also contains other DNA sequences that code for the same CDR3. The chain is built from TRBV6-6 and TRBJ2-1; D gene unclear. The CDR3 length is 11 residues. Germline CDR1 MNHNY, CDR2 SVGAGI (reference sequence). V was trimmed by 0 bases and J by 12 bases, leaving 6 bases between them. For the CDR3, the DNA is TGTGCCAGCAGTTACTCGTTAGGGCAGTTCTTC. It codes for CASSYSLGQFF.

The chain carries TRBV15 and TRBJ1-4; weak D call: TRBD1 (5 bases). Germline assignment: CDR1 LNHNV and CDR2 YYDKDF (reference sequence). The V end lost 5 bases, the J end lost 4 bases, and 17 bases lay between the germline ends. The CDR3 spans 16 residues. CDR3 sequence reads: CATSAQVQAVNEKLFF. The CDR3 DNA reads TGTGCCACCAGCGCCCAAGTACAGGCAGTTAATGAAAAACTGTTTTTT.

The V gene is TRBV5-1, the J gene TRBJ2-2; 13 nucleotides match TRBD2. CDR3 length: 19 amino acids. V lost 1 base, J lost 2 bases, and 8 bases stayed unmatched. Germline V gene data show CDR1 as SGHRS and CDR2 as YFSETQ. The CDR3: CASSLLPGTSGTNTGELFF. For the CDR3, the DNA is TGCGCCAGCAGCTTGCTCCCTGGGACTAGCGGGACTAACACCGGGGAGCTGTTTTTT.

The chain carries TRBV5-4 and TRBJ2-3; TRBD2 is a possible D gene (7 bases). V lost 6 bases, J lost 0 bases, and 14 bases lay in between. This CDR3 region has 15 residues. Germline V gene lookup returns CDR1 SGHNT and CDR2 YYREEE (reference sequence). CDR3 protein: CASTEGGASTDTQYF. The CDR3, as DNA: TGTGCCAGCACTGAGGGGGGGGCAAGCACAGATACGCAGTATTTT. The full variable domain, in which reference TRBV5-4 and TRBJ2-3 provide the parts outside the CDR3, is ETGVTQSPTHLIKTRGQQVTLRCSSQSGHNTVSWYQQALGQGPQFIFQYYREEENGRGNFPPRFSGLQFPNYSSELNVNALELDDSALYLCASTEGGASTDTQYFGPGTRLTVL.

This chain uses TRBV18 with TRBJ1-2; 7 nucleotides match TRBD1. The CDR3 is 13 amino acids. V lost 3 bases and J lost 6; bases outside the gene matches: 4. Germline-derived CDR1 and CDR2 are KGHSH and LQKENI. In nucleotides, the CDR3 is TGTGCCAGCTCACCCGACAGGGTGGATGGCTACACCTTC. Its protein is CASSPDRVDGYTF.

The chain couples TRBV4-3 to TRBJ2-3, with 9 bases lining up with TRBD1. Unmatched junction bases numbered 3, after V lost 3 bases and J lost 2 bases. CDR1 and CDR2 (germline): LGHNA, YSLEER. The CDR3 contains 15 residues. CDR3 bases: TGCGCCAGCAGCCAGGGACAGGGTACCACAGATACGCAGTATTTT. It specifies CASSQGQGTTDTQYF.

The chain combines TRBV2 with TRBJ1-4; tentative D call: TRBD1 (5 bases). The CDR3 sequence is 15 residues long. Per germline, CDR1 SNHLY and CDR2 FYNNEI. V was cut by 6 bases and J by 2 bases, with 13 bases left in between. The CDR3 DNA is TGTGCCAGCAGGGCGAGGGGCGTTACTAATGAAAAACTGTTTTTT. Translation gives CASRARGVTNEKLFF.

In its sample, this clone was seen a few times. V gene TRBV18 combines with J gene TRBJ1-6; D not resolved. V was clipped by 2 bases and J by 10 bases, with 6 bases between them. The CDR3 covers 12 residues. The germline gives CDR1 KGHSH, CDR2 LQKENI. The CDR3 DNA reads TGTGCCAGCTCACCAGCGGGGTCACCCCTCCACTTT. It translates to CASSPAGSPLHF.

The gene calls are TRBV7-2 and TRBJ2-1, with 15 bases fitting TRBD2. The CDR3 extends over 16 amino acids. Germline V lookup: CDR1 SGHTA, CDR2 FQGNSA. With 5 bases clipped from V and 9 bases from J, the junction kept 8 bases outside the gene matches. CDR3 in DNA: TGTGCCAGCAGCCCCGGACTAGCGGGGGGGCCTGTTGAGCAGTTCTTC. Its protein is CASSPGLAGGPVEQFF.

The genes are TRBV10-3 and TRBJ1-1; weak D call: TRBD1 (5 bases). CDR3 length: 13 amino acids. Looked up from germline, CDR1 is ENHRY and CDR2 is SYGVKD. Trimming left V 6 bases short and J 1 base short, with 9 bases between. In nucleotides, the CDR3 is TGTGCCATCAGGCTAGGGGAGAACACTGAAGCTTTCTTT. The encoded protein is CAIRLGENTEAFF.

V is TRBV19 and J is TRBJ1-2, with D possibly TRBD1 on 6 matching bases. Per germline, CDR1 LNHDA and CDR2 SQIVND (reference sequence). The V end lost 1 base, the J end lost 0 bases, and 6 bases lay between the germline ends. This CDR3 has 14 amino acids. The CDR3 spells CASSIAGANYGYTF. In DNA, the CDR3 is TGTGCCAGTAGTATAGCAGGGGCTAACTATGGCTACACCTTC. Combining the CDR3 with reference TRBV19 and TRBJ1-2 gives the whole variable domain DGGITQSPKYLFRKEGQNVTLSCEQNLNHDAMYWYRQDPGQGLRLIYYSQIVNDFQKGDIAEGYSVSREKKESFPLTVTSAQKNPTAFYLCASSIAGANYGYTFGSGTRLTVV.

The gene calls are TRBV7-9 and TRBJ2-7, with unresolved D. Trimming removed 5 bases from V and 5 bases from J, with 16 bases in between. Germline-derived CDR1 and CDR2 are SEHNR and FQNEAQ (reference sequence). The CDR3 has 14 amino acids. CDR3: CASSPASATHEQYF. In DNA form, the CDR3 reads TGTGCCAGCAGCCCAGCTTCCGCGACCCACGAGCAGTACTTC.